This TCR beta chain was observed in a study of T cell clonality in common variable immunodeficiency. Most patients and controls had Caucasian heritage. In its sample, this clone was seen many times. The CDR3 end is not reached by the read, which stops 3 residues before it; the germline J gene fills it in. CDR1 is GTSNPN, CDR2 SVGIG, per germline (reference sequence). This CDR3 spans 13 amino acids. V was trimmed by 3 bases and J by 7 bases, leaving 15 bases between them. TCRdb's copy holds only in-frame clones and misses some; the assay was immunoSEQ multiplex PCR. This sample comprises around 32,000 clones, none seen once only.

The clonotype originates from a person between 18 and 75 years old in good health. The chain combines TRBV30 with TRBJ1-1, with D possibly being TRBD1 (5 bases). The sequencing sample was made of peripheral blood mononuclear cells. CDR3 protein: CAWSGGGGGEAFF. CDR3 bases read: TGTGCCTGGAGCGGGGGGGGAGGTGGTGAA.